This record concerns one T cell receptor beta chain sequence. The antigen is unknown. This CDR3 comprises 16 residues. Germline CDR1 is MNHEY and CDR2 is SVGEGT. The V end was cut by 1 base, the J end by 0 bases, with 10 bases between. The record originates from a study of glioma-infiltrating T cells. TCR alpha and beta CDR3 regions were amplified from RNA using iRepertoire nested multiplex PCR. Input was about 85-450 ng of tissue mRNA or PBMC total RNA. TCRdb recomputed calls from the multiplex PCR reads with MiXCR, one row per CDR3 protein. The sample includes 400,000 or so distinct CDR3 sequences, approximately 42% of them seen just once. Study observations and caveats: Very few CDR3 sequences were shared between tissue and blood.

The chain joins TRBV6-2 or TRBV6-3 to TRBJ1-5; D unclear. The origin of this receptor is a human donor with low-grade glioma or glioblastoma, undergoing nonglioma brain surgery, or in good health (not recorded which). Specimen: glioma tissue, nonneoplastic brain tissue, or PBMCs (not recorded which). In DNA, the CDR3 is TGTGCCAGCAGTTACTGGTCGGCTTATAGCAATCAGCCCCAGCATTTT. Its protein is CASSYWSAYSNQPQHF.